This T cell receptor (beta chain) was sequenced during a study of blood T cells in healthy people across ages. Many counts were recorded for this clonotype. The use of a sample-barcoded 5' primer and a J-beta primer mix characterized a second PCR of roughly 7 to 12 cycles. MiXCR was run by TCRdb on the 5' RACE reads, yielding one entry per CDR3 protein. The profile covers some 940,000 distinct CDR3 sequences, with roughly 28% appearing a single time and 9.5% to 13% taken by the ten largest. This same sample was also taken into another study, of T cells of mothers and their children. This second study says: Donors comprised three healthy Caucasian mothers plus their six children. At a rate of around 1.6 ug per 15 ul, cDNA synthesis received all of the extracted RNA.

This clonotype originated in a middle-aged woman in good health. Source material: blood.

CDR3 DNA sequence: TGTGCCAGCAGCTTGTACGGACAGGGGATGGAGCAGTACTTC. Translation gives CASSLYGQGMEQYF. V is TRBV5-6 and J is TRBJ2-7; 9 positions agree with TRBD1. The CDR3 is 14 residues long. Germline V CDR1 and CDR2: SGHDT, YYEEEE. V lost 1 base to trimming and J lost 7 bases; unmatched junction nucleotides: 6.